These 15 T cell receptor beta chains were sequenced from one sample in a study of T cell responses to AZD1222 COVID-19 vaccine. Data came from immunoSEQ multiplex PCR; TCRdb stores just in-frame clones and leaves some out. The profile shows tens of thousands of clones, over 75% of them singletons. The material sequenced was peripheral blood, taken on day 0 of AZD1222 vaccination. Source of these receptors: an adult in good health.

This chain's CDR3 is CASRKGGYTF. DNA for the CDR3: TGTGCCTCCCGAAAAGGGGGCTACACCTTC. This rearrangement joins TRBV30 to TRBJ1-2; D is unresolved. V shed 7 bases and J shed 8 bases, with 11 bases lying between them. The CDR3 totals 10 residues. Germline CDR1 reads GTSNPN; CDR2 reads SVGIG (reference sequence). The whole variable domain, filled in from reference TRBV30 and TRBJ1-2, reads SQTIHQWPATLVQPVGSPLSLECTVEGTSNPNLYWYRQAAGRGLQLLFYSVGIGQISSEVPQNLSASRPQDRQFILSSKKLLLSDSGFYLCASRKGGYTFGSGTRLTVV.

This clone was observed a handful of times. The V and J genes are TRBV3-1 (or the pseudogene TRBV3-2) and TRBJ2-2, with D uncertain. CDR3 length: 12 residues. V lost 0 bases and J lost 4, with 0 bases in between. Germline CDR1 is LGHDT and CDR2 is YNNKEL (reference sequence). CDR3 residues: CASSQDTGELFF. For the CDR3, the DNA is TGTGCCAGCAGCCAAGACACCGGGGAGCTGTTTTTT.

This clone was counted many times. This chain's CDR3 is CASSGRRDSPLHF. The CDR3 DNA sequence: TGCGCCAGCAGTGGACGACGCGATTCACCCCTCCACTTT. This sequence joins TRBV10-1 and TRBJ1-6, with D unclear. This CDR3 has 13 residues. Germline assignment: CDR1 WNHNN and CDR2 SYGVQD (reference sequence). Between the trimmed V and J ends, which lost 4 bases and 8 bases, there was a span of 9 bases.

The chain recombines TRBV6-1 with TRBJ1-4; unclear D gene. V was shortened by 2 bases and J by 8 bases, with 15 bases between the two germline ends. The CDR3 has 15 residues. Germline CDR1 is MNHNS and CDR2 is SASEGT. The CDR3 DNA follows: TGTGCCAGCAGTGAATCTGGGCGGCCGGAGGAAAAACTGTTTTTT. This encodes CASSESGRPEEKLFF.

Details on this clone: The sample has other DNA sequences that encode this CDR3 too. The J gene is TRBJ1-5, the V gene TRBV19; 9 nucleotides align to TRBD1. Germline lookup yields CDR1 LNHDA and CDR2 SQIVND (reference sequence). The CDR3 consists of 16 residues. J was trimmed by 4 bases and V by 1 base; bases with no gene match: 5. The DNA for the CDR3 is TGTGCCAGTAGTATAGCTGAGACAGGGGGTAATCAGCCCCAGCATTTT. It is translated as CASSIAETGGNQPQHF.

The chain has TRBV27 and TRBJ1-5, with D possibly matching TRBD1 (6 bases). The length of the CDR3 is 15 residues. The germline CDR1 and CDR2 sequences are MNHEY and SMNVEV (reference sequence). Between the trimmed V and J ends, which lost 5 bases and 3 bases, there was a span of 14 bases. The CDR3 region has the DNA TGTGCCAGCAGTCCCGGGACAAGCCTCAATCAGCCCCAGCATTTT. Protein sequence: CASSPGTSLNQPQHF.

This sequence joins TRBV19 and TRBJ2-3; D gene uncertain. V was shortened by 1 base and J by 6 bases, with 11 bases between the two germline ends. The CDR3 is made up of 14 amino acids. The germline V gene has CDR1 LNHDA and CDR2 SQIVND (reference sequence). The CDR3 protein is CASSIVGITDTQYF. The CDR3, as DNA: TGTGCCAGTAGTATAGTAGGGATCACGGATACGCAGTATTTT.

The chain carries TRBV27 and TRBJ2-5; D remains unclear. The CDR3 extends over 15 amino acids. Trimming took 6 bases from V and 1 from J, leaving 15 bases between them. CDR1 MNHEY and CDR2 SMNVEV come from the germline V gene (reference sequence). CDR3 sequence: CASRSPTTGQETQYF. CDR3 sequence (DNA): TGTGCCAGCAGAAGTCCGACAACTGGCCAAGAGACCCAGTACTTC.

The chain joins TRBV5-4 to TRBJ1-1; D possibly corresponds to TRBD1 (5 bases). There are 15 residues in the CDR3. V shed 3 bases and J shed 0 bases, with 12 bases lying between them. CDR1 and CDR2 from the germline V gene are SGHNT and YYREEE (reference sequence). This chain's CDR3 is CASSSPGRVNTEAFF. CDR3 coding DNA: TGTGCCAGCAGCTCTCCGGGACGGGTGAACACTGAAGCTTTCTTT.

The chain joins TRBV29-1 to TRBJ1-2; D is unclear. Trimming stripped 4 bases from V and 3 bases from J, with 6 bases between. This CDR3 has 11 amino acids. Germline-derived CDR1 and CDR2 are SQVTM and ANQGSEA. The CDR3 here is CSVGGYYGYTF. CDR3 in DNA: TGCAGCGTTGGGGGTTACTATGGCTACACCTTC.

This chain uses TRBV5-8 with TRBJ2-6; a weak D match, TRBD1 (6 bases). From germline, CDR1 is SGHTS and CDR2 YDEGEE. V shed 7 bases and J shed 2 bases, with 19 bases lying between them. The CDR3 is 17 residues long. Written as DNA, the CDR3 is TGTGCCAGCGGATATAAACAGGGACGGACTGGGGCCAACGTCCTGACTTTC. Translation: CASGYKQGRTGANVLTF. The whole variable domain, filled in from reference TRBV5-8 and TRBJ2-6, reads EAGVTQSPTHLIKTRGQQATLRCSPISGHTSVYWYQQALGLGLQFLLWYDEGEERNRGNFPPRFSGRQFPNYSSELNVNALELEDSALYLCASGYKQGRTGANVLTFGAGSRLTVL.

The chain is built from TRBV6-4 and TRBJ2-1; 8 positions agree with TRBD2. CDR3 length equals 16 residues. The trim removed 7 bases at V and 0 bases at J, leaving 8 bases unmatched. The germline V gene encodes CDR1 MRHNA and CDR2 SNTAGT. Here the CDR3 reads CASTHVAGSSYNEQFF. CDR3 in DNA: TGTGCCAGCACTCACGTAGCGGGGAGCTCCTACAATGAGCAGTTCTTC.

In DNA form, the CDR3 reads TGTGCCAGCAGCGCCCGGACTAGCGGGGGCACAGATACGCAGTATTTT. This codes for CASSARTSGGTDTQYF. The chain combines TRBV7-9 with TRBJ2-3, with 12 positions matching TRBD2. The V gene's germline CDR1 is SEHNR and CDR2 FQNEAQ (reference sequence). The CDR3 runs 16 residues. With V trimmed by 5 bases and J by 1 base, 4 bases remained unmatched.

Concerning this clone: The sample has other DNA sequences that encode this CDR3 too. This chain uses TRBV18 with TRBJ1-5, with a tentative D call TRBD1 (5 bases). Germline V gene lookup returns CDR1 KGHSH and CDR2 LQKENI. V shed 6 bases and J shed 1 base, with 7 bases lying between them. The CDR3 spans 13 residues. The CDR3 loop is CASSGDSNQPQHF. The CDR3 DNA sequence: TGTGCCAGCTCGGGGGACAGCAATCAGCCCCAGCATTTT.

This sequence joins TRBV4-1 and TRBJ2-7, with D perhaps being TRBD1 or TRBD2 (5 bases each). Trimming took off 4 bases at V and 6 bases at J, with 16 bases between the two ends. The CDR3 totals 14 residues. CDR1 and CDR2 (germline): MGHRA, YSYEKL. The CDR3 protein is CASSPETRDGEQYF. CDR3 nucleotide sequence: TGCGCCAGCAGCCCCGAGACCAGGGACGGCGAGCAGTACTTC.